Listed here are 2 T cell receptor beta chains from one sample, sequenced in a study of preoperative IRX-2 immunotherapy in early breast cancer. Profiled with immunoSEQ multiplex PCR; TCRdb holds only in-frame clones, not every one. Of about 42,000 clones in the sample, 70% to 80% were seen once. The sample's treatment: preoperative locoregional IRX-2 cytokine immunotherapy. The source was tumor tissue, collected after IRX-2 immunotherapy. The receptors shown here come from a human donor with breast cancer.

J is TRBJ2-7 and V is TRBV18; D gene unclear. The CDR3 loop spans 14 amino acids. CDR1 is KGHSH, CDR2 LQKENI, per germline. V gave up 2 bases and J gave up 3 bases, with 11 bases separating them. Here the CDR3 reads CASSPGVTNYEQYF. In nucleotides, the CDR3 is TGTGCCAGCTCACCAGGCGTCACCAACTACGAGCAGTACTTC. Together with reference TRBV18 and TRBJ2-7, the CDR3 gives the full variable domain: NAGVMQNPRHLVRRRGQEARLRCSPMKGHSHVYWYRQLPEEGLKFMVYLQKENIIDESGMPKERFSAEFPKEGPSILRIQQVVRGDSAAYFCASSPGVTNYEQYFGPGTRLTVT.

Only a few counts were recorded for this clone. This chain links TRBV5-1 with TRBJ2-1; possibly TRBD2 for D (5 bases). The CDR3 has 14 amino acids. Per the germline V gene, CDR1 is SGHRS and CDR2 is YFSETQ. Trimming took 5 bases from V and 5 from J, leaving 14 bases between them. The CDR3, as DNA: TGCGCCAGCAGGTCTAACCGGGGAAACAATGAGCAGTTCTTC. It specifies CASRSNRGNNEQFF. The full variable domain, completed using reference TRBV5-1 and TRBJ2-1, is KAGVTQTPRYLIKTRGQQVTLSCSPISGHRSVSWYQQTPGQGLQFLFEYFSETQRNKGNFPGRFSGRQFSNSRSEMNVSTLELGDSALYLCASRSNRGNNEQFFGPGTRLTVL.